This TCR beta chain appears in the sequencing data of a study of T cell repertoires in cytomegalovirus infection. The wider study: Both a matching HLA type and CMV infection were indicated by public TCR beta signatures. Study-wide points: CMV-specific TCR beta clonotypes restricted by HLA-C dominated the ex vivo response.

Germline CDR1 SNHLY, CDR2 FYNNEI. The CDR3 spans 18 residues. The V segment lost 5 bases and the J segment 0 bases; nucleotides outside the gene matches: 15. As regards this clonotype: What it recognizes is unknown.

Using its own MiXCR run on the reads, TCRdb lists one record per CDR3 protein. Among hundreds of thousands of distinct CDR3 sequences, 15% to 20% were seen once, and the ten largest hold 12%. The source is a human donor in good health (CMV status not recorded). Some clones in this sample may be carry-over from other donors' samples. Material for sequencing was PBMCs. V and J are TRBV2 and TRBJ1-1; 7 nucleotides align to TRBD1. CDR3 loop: CASSPKQGTSFMNTEAFF. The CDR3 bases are TGTGCCAGCAGTCCTAAACAGGGGACGTCCTTCATGAACACTGAAGCTTTCTTT.